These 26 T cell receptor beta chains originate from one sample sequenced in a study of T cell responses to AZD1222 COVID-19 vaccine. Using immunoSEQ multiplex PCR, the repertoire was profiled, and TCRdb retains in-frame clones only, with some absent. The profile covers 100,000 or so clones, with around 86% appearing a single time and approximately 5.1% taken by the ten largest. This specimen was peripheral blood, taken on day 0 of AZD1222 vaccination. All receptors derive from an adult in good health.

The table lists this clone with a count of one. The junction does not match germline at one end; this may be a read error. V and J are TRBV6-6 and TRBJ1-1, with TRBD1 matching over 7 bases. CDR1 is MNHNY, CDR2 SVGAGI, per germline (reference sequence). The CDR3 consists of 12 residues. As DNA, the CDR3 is TGTGCCAGCTCCGGACAGGTTACTGAAGGTTTCTTT. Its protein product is CASSGQVTEGFF.

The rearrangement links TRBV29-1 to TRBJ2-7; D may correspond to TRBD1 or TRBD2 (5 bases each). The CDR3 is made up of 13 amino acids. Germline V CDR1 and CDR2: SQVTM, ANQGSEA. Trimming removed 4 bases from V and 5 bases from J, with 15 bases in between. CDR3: CSVGAGVDNEQYF. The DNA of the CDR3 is TGCAGCGTTGGAGCCGGGGTGGACAACGAGCAGTACTTC.

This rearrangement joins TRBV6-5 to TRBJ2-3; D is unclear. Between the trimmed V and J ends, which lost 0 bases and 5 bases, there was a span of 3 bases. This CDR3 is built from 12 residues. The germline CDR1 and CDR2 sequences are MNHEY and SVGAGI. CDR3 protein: CASSYSGDTQYF. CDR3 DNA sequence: TGTGCCAGCAGTTACTCGGGAGATACGCAGTATTTT.

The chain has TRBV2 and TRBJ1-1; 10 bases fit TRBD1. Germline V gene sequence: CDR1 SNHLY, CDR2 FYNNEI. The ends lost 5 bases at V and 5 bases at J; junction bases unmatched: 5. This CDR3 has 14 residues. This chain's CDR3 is CASSRTGGNTEAFF. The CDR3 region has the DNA TGTGCCAGCAGTAGGACAGGGGGTAATACTGAAGCTTTCTTT.

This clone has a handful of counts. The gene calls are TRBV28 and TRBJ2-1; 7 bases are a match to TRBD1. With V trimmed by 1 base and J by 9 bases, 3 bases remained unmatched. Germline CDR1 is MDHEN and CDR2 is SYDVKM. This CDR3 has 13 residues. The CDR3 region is CASSLLGQAEQFF. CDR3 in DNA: TGTGCCAGCAGTTTATTAGGACAGGCTGAGCAGTTCTTC.

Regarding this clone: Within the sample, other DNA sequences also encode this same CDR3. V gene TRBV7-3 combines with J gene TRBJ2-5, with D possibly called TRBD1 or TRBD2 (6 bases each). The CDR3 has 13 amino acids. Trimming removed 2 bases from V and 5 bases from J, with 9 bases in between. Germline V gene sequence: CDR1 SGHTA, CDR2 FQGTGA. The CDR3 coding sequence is TGTGCCAGCAGCTTAGGGGGGCTCGAGACCCAGTACTTC. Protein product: CASSLGGLETQYF.

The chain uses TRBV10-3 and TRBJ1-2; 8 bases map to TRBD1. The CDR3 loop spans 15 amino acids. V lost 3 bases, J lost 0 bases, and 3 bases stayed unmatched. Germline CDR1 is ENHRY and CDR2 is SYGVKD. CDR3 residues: CAISDLDRANYGYTF. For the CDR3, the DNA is TGTGCCATCAGTGATTTGGACAGGGCTAACTATGGCTACACCTTC.

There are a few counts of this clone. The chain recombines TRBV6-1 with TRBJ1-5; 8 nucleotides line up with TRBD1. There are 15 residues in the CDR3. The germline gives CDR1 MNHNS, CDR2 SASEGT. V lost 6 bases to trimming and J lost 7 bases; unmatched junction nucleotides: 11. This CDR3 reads CASSDPGQVRQPQHF. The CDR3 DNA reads TGTGCCAGCAGCGATCCGGGACAGGTGAGGCAGCCCCAGCATTTT.

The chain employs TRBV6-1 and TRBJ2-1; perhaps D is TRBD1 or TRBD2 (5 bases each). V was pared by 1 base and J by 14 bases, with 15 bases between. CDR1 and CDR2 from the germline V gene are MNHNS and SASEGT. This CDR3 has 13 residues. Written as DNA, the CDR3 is TGTGCCAGCAGTGAAGAACTACGGGGCAAGGAGTTCTTC. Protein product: CASSEELRGKEFF.

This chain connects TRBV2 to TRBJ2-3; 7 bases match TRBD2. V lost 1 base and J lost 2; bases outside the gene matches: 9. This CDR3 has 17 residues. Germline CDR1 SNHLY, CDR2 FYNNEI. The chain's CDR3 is CASSEGQRGPFTDTQYF. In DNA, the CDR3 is TGTGCCAGCAGTGAAGGACAGCGGGGCCCTTTCACAGATACGCAGTATTTT.

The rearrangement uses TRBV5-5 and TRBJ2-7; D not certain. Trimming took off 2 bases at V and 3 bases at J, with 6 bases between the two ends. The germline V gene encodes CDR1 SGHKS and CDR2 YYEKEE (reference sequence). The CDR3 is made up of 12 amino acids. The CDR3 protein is CASSFSGYEQYF. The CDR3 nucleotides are TGTGCCAGCAGCTTTTCAGGCTACGAGCAGTACTTC.

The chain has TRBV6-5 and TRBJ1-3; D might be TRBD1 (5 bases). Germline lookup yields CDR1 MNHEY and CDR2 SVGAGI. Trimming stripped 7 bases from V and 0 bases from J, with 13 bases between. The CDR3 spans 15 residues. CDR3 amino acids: CASTSTAFSGNTIYF. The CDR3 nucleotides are TGTGCCAGCACCTCGACAGCGTTCTCTGGAAACACCATATATTTT.

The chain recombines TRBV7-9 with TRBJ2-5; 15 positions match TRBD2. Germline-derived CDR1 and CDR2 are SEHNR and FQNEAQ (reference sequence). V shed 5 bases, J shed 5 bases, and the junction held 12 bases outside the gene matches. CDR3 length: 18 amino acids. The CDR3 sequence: CASSNYPGLAGGRETQYF. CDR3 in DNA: TGTGCCAGCAGCAATTACCCGGGACTAGCGGGAGGTCGGGAGACCCAGTACTTC.

CDR3: CASSVRDGSPLHF. The CDR3 nucleotides are TGTGCCAGCAGTGTCAGGGACGGATCACCCCTCCACTTT. V gene TRBV2 combines with J gene TRBJ1-6; a possible D gene is TRBD1 (5 bases). V lost 4 bases, J lost 10 bases, and 11 bases lay in between. Germline CDR1 is SNHLY and CDR2 is FYNNEI. The CDR3 sequence is 13 residues long. The full variable domain, completed using reference TRBV2 and TRBJ1-6, is EPEVTQTPSHQVTQMGQEVILRCVPISNHLYFYWYRQILGQKVEFLVSFYNNEISEKSEIFDDQFSVERPDGSNFTLKIRSTKLEDSAMYFCASSVRDGSPLHFGNGTRLTVT.

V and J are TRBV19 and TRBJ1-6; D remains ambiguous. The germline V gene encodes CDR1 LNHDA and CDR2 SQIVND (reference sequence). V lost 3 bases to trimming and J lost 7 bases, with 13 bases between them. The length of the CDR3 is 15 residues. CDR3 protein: CASSIQTSGNSPLHF. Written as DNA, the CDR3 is TGTGCCAGTAGTATTCAAACCTCGGGAAATTCACCCCTCCACTTT.

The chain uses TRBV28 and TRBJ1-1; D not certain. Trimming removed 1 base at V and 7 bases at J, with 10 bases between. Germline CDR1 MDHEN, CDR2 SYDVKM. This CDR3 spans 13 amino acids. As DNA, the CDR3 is TGTGCCAGCAGTTTATCCGGGAAGGTTGAAGCTTTCTTT. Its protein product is CASSLSGKVEAFF.

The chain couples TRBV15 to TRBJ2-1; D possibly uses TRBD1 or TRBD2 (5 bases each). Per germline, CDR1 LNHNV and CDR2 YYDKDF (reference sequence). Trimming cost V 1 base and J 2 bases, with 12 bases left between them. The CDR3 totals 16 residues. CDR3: CATSRGPPGPYNEQFF. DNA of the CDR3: TGTGCCACCAGCAGAGGGCCCCCGGGGCCCTACAATGAGCAGTTCTTC.

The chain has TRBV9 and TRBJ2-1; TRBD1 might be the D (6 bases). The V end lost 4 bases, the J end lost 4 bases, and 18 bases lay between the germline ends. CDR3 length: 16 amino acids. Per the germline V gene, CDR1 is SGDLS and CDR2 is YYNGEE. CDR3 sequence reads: CASSPVGDILYNEQFF. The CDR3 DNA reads TGTGCCAGCAGCCCTGTGGGGGACATCCTATACAATGAGCAGTTCTTC.

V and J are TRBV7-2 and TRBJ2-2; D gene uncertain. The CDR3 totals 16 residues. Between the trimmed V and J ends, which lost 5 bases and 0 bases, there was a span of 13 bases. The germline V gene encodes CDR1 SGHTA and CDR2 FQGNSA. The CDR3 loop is CASSPHSGTNTGELFF. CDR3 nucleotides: TGTGCCAGCAGCCCCCATAGTGGGACGAACACCGGGGAGCTGTTTTTT.

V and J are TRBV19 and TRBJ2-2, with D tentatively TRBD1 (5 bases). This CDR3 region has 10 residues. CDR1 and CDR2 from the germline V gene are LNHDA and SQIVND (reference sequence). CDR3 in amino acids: CGRGTGELFF. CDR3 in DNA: TGTGGTAGGGGCACCGGGGAGCTGTTTTTT.

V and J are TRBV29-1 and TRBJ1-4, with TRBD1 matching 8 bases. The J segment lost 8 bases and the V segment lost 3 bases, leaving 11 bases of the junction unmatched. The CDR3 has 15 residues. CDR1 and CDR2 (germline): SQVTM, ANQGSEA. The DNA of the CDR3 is TGCAGCGTTGATGGTACCGGACAGGGTAACGAAAAACTGTTTTTT. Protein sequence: CSVDGTGQGNEKLFF.

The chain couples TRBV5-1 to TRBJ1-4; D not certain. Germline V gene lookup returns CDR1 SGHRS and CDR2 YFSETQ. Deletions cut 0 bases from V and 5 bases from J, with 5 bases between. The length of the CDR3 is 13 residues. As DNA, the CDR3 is TGCGCCAGCAGCTTGGTAGTGAATGAAAAACTGTTTTTT. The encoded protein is CASSLVVNEKLFF. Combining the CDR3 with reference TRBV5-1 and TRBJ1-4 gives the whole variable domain KAGVTQTPRYLIKTRGQQVTLSCSPISGHRSVSWYQQTPGQGLQFLFEYFSETQRNKGNFPGRFSGRQFSNSRSEMNVSTLELGDSALYLCASSLVVNEKLFFGSGTQLSVL.

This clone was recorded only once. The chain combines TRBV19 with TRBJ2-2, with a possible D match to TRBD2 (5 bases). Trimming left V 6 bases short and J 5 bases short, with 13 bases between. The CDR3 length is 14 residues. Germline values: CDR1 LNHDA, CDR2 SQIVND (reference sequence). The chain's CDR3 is CASSGVFGTGELFF. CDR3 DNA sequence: TGTGCCAGTAGCGGGGTATTCGGAACCGGGGAGCTGTTTTTT.

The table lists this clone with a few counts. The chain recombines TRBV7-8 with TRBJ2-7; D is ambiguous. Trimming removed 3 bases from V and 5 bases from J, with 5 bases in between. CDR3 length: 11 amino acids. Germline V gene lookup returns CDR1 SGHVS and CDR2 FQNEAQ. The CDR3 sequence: CASSLSDEQYF. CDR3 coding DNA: TGTGCCAGCAGCTTGTCGGACGAGCAGTACTTC.

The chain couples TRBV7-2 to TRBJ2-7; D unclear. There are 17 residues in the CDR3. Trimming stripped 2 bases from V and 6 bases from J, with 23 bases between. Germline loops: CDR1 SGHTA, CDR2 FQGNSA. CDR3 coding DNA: TGTGCCAGCAGCTTATATGTCCTTTCGGGCCGGCCCCTCGAGCAGTACTTC. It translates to CASSLYVLSGRPLEQYF.

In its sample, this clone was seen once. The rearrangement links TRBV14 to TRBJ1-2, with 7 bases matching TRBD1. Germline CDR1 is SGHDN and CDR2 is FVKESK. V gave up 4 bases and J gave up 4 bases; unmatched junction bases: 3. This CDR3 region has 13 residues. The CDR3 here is CASSLQGTYGYTF. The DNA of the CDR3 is TGTGCCAGCAGCCTACAGGGGACCTATGGCTACACCTTC.